This T cell receptor beta chain was captured in a study of response to subunit inactivated influenza vaccine. One entry per CDR3 protein results from TCRdb running MiXCR on the RT-PCR reads. The table shows approximately 700,000 distinct CDR3 sequences, with about 15% occurring only once. As to this clonotype: Its antigen is not identified.

Findings of the study overall: The authors suggested that every seasonal influenza vaccination recruits few new T cells.

The germline CDR1 and CDR2 sequences are MNHNS and SASEGT. The CDR3 consists of 14 residues. J was trimmed by 5 bases and V by 6 bases; bases with no gene match: 9. This specimen was PBMCs from blood, taken roughly 12 days after vaccination. The chain employs TRBV6-1 and TRBJ2-5; 7 bases map to TRBD2. This receptor was taken from a man aged 45-65 years who received an inactivated influenza vaccine. CDR3 sequence reads: CASSPPGAGETQYF. In nucleotides, the CDR3 is TGTGCCAGCAGCCCGCCCGGAGCGGGGGAGACCCAGTACTTC.